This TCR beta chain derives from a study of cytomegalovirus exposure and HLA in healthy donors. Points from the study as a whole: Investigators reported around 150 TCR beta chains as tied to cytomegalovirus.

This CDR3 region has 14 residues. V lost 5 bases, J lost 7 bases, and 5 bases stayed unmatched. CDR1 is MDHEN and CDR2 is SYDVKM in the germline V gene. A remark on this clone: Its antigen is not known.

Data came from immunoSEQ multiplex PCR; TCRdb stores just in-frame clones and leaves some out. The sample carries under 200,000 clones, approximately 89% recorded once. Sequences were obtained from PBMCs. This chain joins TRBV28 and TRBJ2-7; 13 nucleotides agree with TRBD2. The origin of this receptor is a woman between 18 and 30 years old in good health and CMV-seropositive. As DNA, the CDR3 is TGTGCCAGCAGTAGGACTAGCGGGAGTCAAGAGCAGTACTTC. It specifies CASSRTSGSQEQYF.